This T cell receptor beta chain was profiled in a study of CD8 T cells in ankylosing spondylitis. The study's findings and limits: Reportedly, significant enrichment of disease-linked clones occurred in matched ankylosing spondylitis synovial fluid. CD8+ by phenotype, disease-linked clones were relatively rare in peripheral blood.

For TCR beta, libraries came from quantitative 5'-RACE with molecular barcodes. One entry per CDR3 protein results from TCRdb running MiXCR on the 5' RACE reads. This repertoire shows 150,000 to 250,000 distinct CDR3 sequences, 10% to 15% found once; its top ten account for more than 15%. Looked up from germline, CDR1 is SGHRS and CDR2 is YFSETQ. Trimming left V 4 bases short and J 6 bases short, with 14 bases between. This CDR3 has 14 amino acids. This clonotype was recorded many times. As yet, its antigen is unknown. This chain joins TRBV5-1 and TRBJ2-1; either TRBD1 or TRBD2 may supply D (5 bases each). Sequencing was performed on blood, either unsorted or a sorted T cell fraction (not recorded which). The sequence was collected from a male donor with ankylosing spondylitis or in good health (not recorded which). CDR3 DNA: TGCGCCAGCAGCCTAGGGACGGACTCCAATGAGCAGTTCTTC. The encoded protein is CASSLGTDSNEQFF.